This is a list of T cell receptor beta chains from one sample in a study of control samples from healthy donors and cancer patients. Clones were read by immunoSEQ multiplex PCR, and TCRdb kept only the in-frame ones, dropping some. This sample has 400,000 to 450,000 clones, with 75% to 95% found just once. Sequencing used PBMCs. The source is a middle-aged man with head and neck cancer. Both conserved end residues are part of each CDR3. The D gene is left open where the match is weak. Expanded clones get a size class; other rows say once, few or many, or leave the size out.

>TRBV18|16|.|TRBJ1-4|TRBD1
CASSSGTGGNNEKLFF
TGTGCCAGCTCATCTGGAACAGGGGGGAATAATGAAAAACTGTTTTTT
>TRBV2|15|.|TRBJ2-1|.
CASSPLGGSYNEQFF
TGTGCCAGCAGTCCCCTGGGCGGTTCCTACAATGAGCAGTTCTTC
>TRBV5-5|14|.|TRBJ2-7|TRBD2
CASSSAGGGYEQYF
TGTGCCAGCAGCTCGGCCGGGGGGGGCTACGAGCAGTACTTC
>TRBV28|16|once|TRBJ1-1|TRBD1
CASSLPRQGMNTEAFF
TGTGCCAGCAGCCTTCCTCGACAGGGAATGAACACTGAAGCTTTCTTT
>TRBV11-1|16|once|TRBJ1-1|TRBD1
CASSLILTGGNTEAFF
TGTGCCAGCAGCTTAATTTTAACAGGGGGGAACACTGAAGCTTTCTTT
>TRBV4-1|15|.|TRBJ2-1|.
CASSLALISYNEQFF
TGCGCCAGCAGCCTAGCCTTAATCTCCTACAATGAGCAGTTCTTC
>TRBV10-3|15|.|TRBJ2-3|.
CATQLGGTSTDTQYF
TGTGCCACCCAATTAGGCGGGACAAGCACAGATACGCAGTATTTT
>TRBV28|17|.|TRBJ2-3|TRBD2
CASLTPLERDGADTQYF
TGTGCCAGCCTGACCCCACTAGAGCGGGACGGCGCAGATACGCAGTATTTT
>TRBV30|15|.|TRBJ2-2|.
CAWGLTIGRTGELFF
TGTGCCTGGGGACTCACCATTGGTCGTACCGGGGAGCTGTTTTTT
>TRBV2|12|once|TRBJ2-7|.
CASRGPVYEQYF
TGTGCCAGCAGGGGTCCGGTCTACGAGCAGTACTTC
>TRBV28|15|.|TRBJ1-5|.
CASSSLGQSNQPQHF
TGTGCCAGCAGTTCCCTTGGACAGAGCAATCAGCCCCAGCATTTT
>TRBV6-2/TRBV6-3|14|.|TRBJ2-5|TRBD2
CASSPGGASETQYF
TGTGCCAGCAGTCCCGGGGGGGCCTCAGAGACCCAGTACTTC
>TRBV25-1|14|.|TRBJ1-2|TRBD1
CASTLTGANYGYTF
TGTGCCAGCACCCTAACAGGGGCTAACTATGGCTACACCTTC
>TRBV19|16|.|TRBJ2-5|TRBD1
CASSIPGQGADETQYF
TGTGCCAGTAGTATACCCGGACAGGGGGCGGATGAGACCCAGTACTTC
>TRBV2|15|.|TRBJ2-1|TRBD2
CASSGTSGPLREQFF
TGTGCCAGCAGCGGGACTAGCGGCCCTCTCCGAGAGCAGTTCTTC
>TRBV6-2/TRBV6-3|17|.|TRBJ2-3|TRBD2
CASSGTSGEISTDTQYF
TGTGCCAGCAGTGGGACTAGCGGGGAAATAAGCACAGATACGCAGTATTTT
>TRBV30|13|.|TRBJ1-1|TRBD1
CAWSARQGTEAFF
TGTGCCTGGAGTGCCCGACAGGGCACTGAAGCTTTCTTT
>TRBV6-1|15|.|TRBJ2-2|TRBD2
CASREVAGGTGELFF
TGTGCCAGCAGGGAAGTAGCGGGGGGGACCGGGGAGCTGTTTTTT
>TRBV30|13|.|TRBJ2-7|TRBD1
CAGMEDRGHEQYF
TGTGCCGGAATGGAAGACAGGGGACACGAGCAGTACTTC
>TRBV29-1|14|.|TRBJ1-4|TRBD1
CSVESGTGNEKLFF
TGCAGCGTTGAAAGTGGGACAGGGAATGAAAAACTGTTTTTT
>TRBV3-1/TRBV3-2|11|.|TRBJ1-2|.
CASSLQDGYTF
TGTGCCAGCAGCCTACAGGACGGCTACACCTTC
>TRBV3-1/TRBV3-2|13|.|TRBJ1-1|.
CASSRVMNTEAFF
TGTGCCAGCAGCCGGGTCATGAACACTGAAGCTTTCTTT
>TRBV16|11|.|TRBJ1-1|.
CASSPTREAFF
TGTGCCAGCAGCCCTACGAGGGAAGCTTTCTTT
>TRBV5-5|14|.|TRBJ1-5|.
CASSFFGSNQPQHF
TGTGCCAGCAGCTTTTTCGGGAGCAATCAGCCCCAGCATTTT
>TRBV29-1|13|.|TRBJ1-3|.
CSKWTSSGNTIYF
TGCAGCAAATGGACTTCCTCTGGAAACACCATATATTTT
>TRBV28|13|.|TRBJ2-7|.
CASSLSKTYEQYF
TGTGCCAGCAGTTTAAGCAAGACCTACGAGCAGTACTTC
>TRBV7-2|15|.|TRBJ1-2|TRBD1
CASSLETGGFYGYTF
TGTGCCAGCAGCTTAGAGACAGGGGGCTTCTATGGCTACACCTTC
>TRBV29-1|12|.|TRBJ1-6|.
CSVGDKDSPLHF
TGCAGCGTTGGGGACAAAGATTCACCCCTCCACTTT
>TRBV7-9|12|.|TRBJ1-1|.
CASSLGPSEAFF
TGTGCCAGCAGCTTAGGACCAAGTGAAGCTTTCTTT
>TRBV28|15|.|TRBJ2-7|.
CASSWGRTTAYEQYF
TGTGCCAGCAGTTGGGGGAGGACTACGGCCTACGAGCAGTACTTC
>TRBV6-1|15|.|TRBJ1-5|TRBD1
CASSDPRGGRQPQHF
TGTGCCAGCAGTGATCCCAGAGGGGGCAGGCAGCCCCAGCATTTT
>TRBV10-3|14|.|TRBJ1-1|TRBD1
CAISGQGMVAEAFF
TGTGCCATCAGTGGACAGGGGATGGTTGCTGAAGCTTTCTTT
>TRBV5-8|18|once|TRBJ1-6|.
CASSLTAPMSSYNSPLHF
TGTGCCAGCAGCTTGACGGCACCTATGAGCTCCTATAATTCACCCCTCCACTTT
>TRBV5-1|15|.|TRBJ1-6|.
CASSLEARYNSPLHF
TGCGCCAGCAGCTTGGAGGCCAGGTATAATTCACCCCTCCACTTT
>TRBV19|15|.|TRBJ1-1|.
CASSLGRKGTTEAFF
TGTGCCAGTAGCCTTGGTAGGAAGGGGACCACTGAAGCTTTCTTT
>TRBV18|15|.|TRBJ1-2|.
CASSPRTDYSGGYTF
TGTGCCAGCTCCCCAAGGACAGACTATTCGGGCGGCTACACCTTC
>TRBV19|14|.|TRBJ1-1|.
CASSGRGGNTEAFF
TGTGCCAGTAGCGGCCGAGGGGGAAACACTGAAGCTTTCTTT
>TRBV3-1/TRBV3-2|19|.|TRBJ2-4|TRBD2
CASSQVRTSGGEDKNIQYF
TGTGCCAGCAGCCAAGTACGGACTAGCGGGGGGGAGGACAAAAACATTCAGTACTTC
>TRBV10-3|13|.|TRBJ2-7|TRBD1
CAIGWTGPNEQYF
TGTGCCATCGGTTGGACAGGGCCCAACGAGCAGTACTTC
>TRBV6-2/TRBV6-3|18|.|TRBJ1-3|.
CASSYLTPGHGSGNTIYF
TGTGCCAGCAGTTACCTTACCCCGGGACATGGCTCTGGAAACACCATATATTTT